This T cell receptor (beta chain) originates from a study of Graves' ophthalmopathy and Graves' hyperthyroidism (dated by TCRdb to 2017 to 2018). In terms of the full investigation: Peripheral blood samples were taken at the time of initial diagnosis, before any treatment was given. The study used TCR beta repertoire signatures to distinguish Graves' ophthalmopathy from Graves' hyperthyroidism and to predict progression to ophthalmopathy. In total, 135 blood samples were TCR-sequenced: under 45 ophthalmopathy, roughly 77 hyperthyroidism and about 17 hyperthyroidism-to-ophthalmopathy patients. To explore V-J signatures that distinguish ophthalmopathy from hyperthyroidism, a discovery set of more than 90 patients was enrolled, made up of some 41 with ophthalmopathy and under 65 with stable hyperthyroidism. An independent validation cohort comprised 18 to 20 hyperthyroidism patients and 15 to 17 patients who later progressed from hyperthyroidism to ophthalmopathy. T-cell repertoires of thyroid tissue and blood were compared in five or six hyperthyroidism patients. Once sampling was done, hyperthyroidism patients were given methimazole at a starting dose of 30 mg daily, while ophthalmopathy patients were given high-dose intravenous methylprednisolone.

Ophthalmopathy patients were characterized by moderately to severely active disease, a Clinical Activity Score of at least 3, a NOSPECS grade of at least 4, and a disease duration under 3 months. Patients with other autoimmune diseases, uncontrolled infections, pregnancy or lactation were excluded. Diagnosis relied on clinical symptoms, serum thyroxine, TRAb, thyroid ultrasound and orbital computed tomography. Ficoll-Paque density gradient centrifugation was used to isolate PBMCs from under 11 ml of fresh peripheral blood. Trizol reagent was used to extract the total RNA, and its quality was then checked on an Agilent 2100 Bioanalyzer. For repertoire sequencing, TCR beta CDR3 regions were amplified from RNA transcripts. HTBI primers and the Qiagen OneStep RT-PCR kit were used in a first-round RT-PCR, which was followed by a second-round multiplex PCR, size selection and purification. Sequencing of the libraries was carried out on an Illumina HiSeq2000 in paired-end mode with 100 bp reads. The original pipeline was this. SOAPnuke was used for read processing, and reads with adapters, uncalled bases, a mean Phred below 15, or no exact constant-primer or identifier match were discarded. COPE v1.2.5 was used to merge high-quality paired reads. Unique nucleotide sequences were defined as clonotypes and aligned to IMGT TRB V, D and J references using MiTCR v1.1. The analysis was limited to V-J combinations with a frequency above 0.0001, which together covered 99.2% of the repertoires. For each V-J combination, a TCR clonal expansion and chaos score was defined as the ratio of F50 clonal expansion to chaos observed in the TCRdist matrix. Welch's t-statistics and random forest were used to reduce features to some 13 V-J combinations, which were fed into a naive Bayes classifier. The Morisita-Horn index was used to measure how similar the thyroid and blood repertoires were. TCRdb reprocessed the public reads (quality trimming at Q25 with fastp, clone calling with MiXCR) and kept in-frame beta chains. Rows are combined by CDR3 protein, so each entry shows the most common genes and DNA. The V and J calls, along with clone size, are taken from TCRdb and not from the paper's own processing. Across this sample there are 300,000 to 350,000 distinct CDR3 sequences, with roughly 17% seen only once. The ten most abundant clones make up 9% to 15% of the sample.

Trimming removed 7 bases from V and 4 bases from J; the gene matches leave 4 bases unexplained. From the cysteine through the phenylalanine, the CDR3 covers 13 amino acids. CDR3 DNA is the only sequence kept; it has 39 bases, read in frame from the first base. The germline V gene gives CDR1 as SQVTM and CDR2 as ANQGSEA. This clonotype was seen a few times. This clone's antigen is unknown. No base quality values were provided; no much bigger clone lies one nucleotide off. What the work shows at the level of the full study, not this receptor alone: Sample size was not predetermined statistically, and investigators were not blinded to group allocation. Among expanded thyroid clonotypes with frequency above 0.001, most also showed up in blood, which suggests that blood repertoires may reflect the thyroid immune response. In cross-validation, the 13-signature model distinguished ophthalmopathy from stable hyperthyroidism with approximately 88% sensitivity and approximately 81% specificity, and in the test set the corresponding values were roughly 80% and 76%. In validation, the model predicted ophthalmopathy progression with about 71% sensitivity and roughly 72% specificity; some 13 predicted patients were CT-confirmed with GO in a median of about 6.1 months.

The sequence links TRBV29-1 to TRBJ2-5, with TRBD2 identical over 12 junction bases. The receptor comes from an adult man with Graves' ophthalmopathy. The material sequenced was peripheral blood. The CDR3 here reads CSASSGGGETQYF. The DNA reads TGCAGCGCTTCTAGCGGGGGGGGAGAGACCCAGTACTTC.